The T cell receptor beta chain under discussion was sequenced for a study of beta chain features in type 1 diabetes. Germline V gene lookup returns CDR1 MNHEY and CDR2 SMNVEV (reference sequence). The CDR3 is made up of 14 amino acids. With V trimmed by 6 bases and J by 6 bases, 5 bases remained unmatched. Findings of the study overall: Significant though moderate, a shortening of TCRB CDR3s appeared in all four CD4+ subsets of Type 1 diabetes patients.

This clone was counted only a few times. No antigen is known for it. TCRB transcripts that were expressed got sequenced, as all of the isolated RNA had been reverse transcribed. TCRdb's table, derived via immunoSEQ multiplex PCR, lists solely in-frame clones and lacks some. The sample has around 710,000 clones; approximately 13% are singletons. J is TRBJ1-5 and V is TRBV27; TRBD1 aligns across 10 bases. Sequencing was done on a sample of naive CD4+ T cells from blood. The receptor comes from a man aged 30-40 years with type 1 diabetes. The CDR3 sequence is CASSSTGGFQPQHF. The CDR3 region has the DNA TGTGCCAGCAGCTCGACAGGGGGCTTTCAGCCCCAGCATTTT.